The source of this TCR beta chain is a study of blood T cell repertoires in COVID-19. Study-wide context: Whether acute or convalescent, the COVID-19 samples came from the United States, Italy and Spain. PBMCs, B-cell-depleted T cells, or T cells provided the cDNA or gDNA that made up the material.

Per the original data handling: Reference gene primers were amplified, and this amplification served to estimate nucleated cell counts. Clones were read by immunoSEQ multiplex PCR, and TCRdb kept only the in-frame ones, dropping some. V, J and clone size are those of that table, while D and trimming were read from the DNA. Of roughly 100,000 clones listed, 87% were seen once; the top ten hold around 10%. This clone was detected a few times. CDR3 length: 15 amino acids. Trimming cost V 5 bases and J 2 bases; bases outside gene matches: 5. Germline lookup yields CDR1 SGHTA and CDR2 FQGNSA. This receptor was taken from a woman in her 30s with acute or convalescent COVID-19. The sequenced sample consisted of peripheral blood. The gene calls are TRBV7-2 and TRBJ2-7, with 11 bases identical to TRBD1. The CDR3 reads CASSRRTGGAYEQYF. In DNA, the CDR3 is TGTGCCAGCAGCCGCAGGACAGGGGGCGCCTACGAGCAGTACTTC. Based on the CDR3 plus reference TRBV7-2 and TRBJ2-7, the full variable domain is GAGVSQSPSNKVTEKGKDVELRCDPISGHTALYWYRQSLGQGLEFLIYFQGNSAPDKSGLPSDRFSAERTGGSVSTLTIQRTQQEDSAVYLCASSRRTGGAYEQYFGPGTRLTVT.